One and the same sample provided the 24 T cell receptor beta chains below, sequenced in a study of T cell responses to AZD1222 COVID-19 vaccine. Sequencing was performed with immunoSEQ multiplex PCR; in TCRdb, only in-frame clones are kept and a portion is missing. Among approximately 200,000 clones, about 86% were seen once, and the ten largest hold 7.7%. The sequencing used peripheral blood, collected on day 0 of AZD1222 vaccination. Receptor source: an adult in good health.

The chain is built from TRBV24-1 and TRBJ1-6; D gene unclear. This CDR3 has 13 residues. CDR1 and CDR2 (germline): KGHDR, SFDVKD. V lost 4 bases and J 9 bases, leaving 9 bases between the germline ends. DNA of the CDR3: TGTGCCACCAGTGAGACCGGGTCTTCACCCCTCCACTTT. The encoded protein is CATSETGSSPLHF.

This clone was recorded once. The V call is TRBV2, the J call TRBJ2-7; 10 bases line up with TRBD1. J was trimmed by 1 base and V by 7 bases; bases with no gene match: 7. CDR1 and CDR2 (germline): SNHLY, FYNNEI. The CDR3 is 15 amino acids. The CDR3 coding sequence is TGTGCCAGCACCAAAGGGGACAGGGGTTCCTACGAGCAGTACTTC. Protein product: CASTKGDRGSYEQYF.

The chain is built from TRBV6-6 and TRBJ1-2, with D maybe TRBD1 (6 bases). From germline, CDR1 is MNHNY and CDR2 SVGAGI (reference sequence). Trimming cost V 5 bases and J 5 bases, with 18 bases left between them. This CDR3 region has 15 residues. As DNA, the CDR3 is TGTGCCAGCAGTCCTACAGGGTCCGAGAATTATGGCTACACCTTC. Translated, it gives CASSPTGSENYGYTF.

This sequence joins TRBV3-1 (or the pseudogene TRBV3-2) and TRBJ1-2; D is uncertain. The germline V gene has CDR1 LGHDT and CDR2 YNNKEL (reference sequence). This CDR3 region has 13 residues. Trimming removed 3 bases at V and 7 bases at J, with 12 bases between. In nucleotides, the CDR3 is TGTGCCAGCAGCCAGGACGGGAGTCGTGGCTACACCTTC. Translated, it gives CASSQDGSRGYTF.

V usage is TRBV27 and J usage is TRBJ2-5; 8 nucleotides line up with TRBD2. This CDR3 has 16 residues. V was pared by 5 bases and J by 9 bases, with 17 bases of the junction left unmatched. Germline assignment: CDR1 MNHEY and CDR2 SMNVEV (reference sequence). The CDR3 spells CASSPIAGKTSWAQYF. CDR3 sequence (DNA): TGTGCCAGCAGTCCTATAGCGGGGAAGACCAGTTGGGCCCAGTACTTC.

The chain is built from TRBV7-9 and TRBJ1-2, with 9 nucleotides matching TRBD1. Looked up from germline, CDR1 is SEHNR and CDR2 is FQNEAQ (reference sequence). The ends lost 4 bases at V and 3 bases at J; junction bases unmatched: 6. The CDR3 runs to 15 residues. The CDR3 sequence is CASSSRTGAYYGYTF. For the CDR3, the DNA is TGTGCCAGCAGCTCGCGGACAGGGGCCTACTATGGCTACACCTTC. Together with reference TRBV7-9 and TRBJ1-2, the CDR3 gives the full variable domain: DTGVSQNPRHKITKRGQNVTFRCDPISEHNRLYWYRQTLGQGPEFLTYFQNEAQLEKSRLLSDRFSAERPKGSFSTLEIQRTEQGDSAMYLCASSSRTGAYYGYTFGSGTRLTVV.

V and J are TRBV5-4 and TRBJ1-1; D gene unclear. The V end was cut by 4 bases, the J end by 5 bases, with 15 bases between. In germline, CDR1 is SGHNT, CDR2 YYREEE (reference sequence). This CDR3 contains 14 residues. The CDR3 region is CASSGNSFLTEAFF. As DNA, the CDR3 is TGTGCCAGCAGCGGTAACTCGTTCTTGACTGAAGCTTTCTTT. The entire variable domain, with the rest obtained from reference TRBV5-4 and TRBJ1-1, is as follows: ETGVTQSPTHLIKTRGQQVTLRCSSQSGHNTVSWYQQALGQGPQFIFQYYREEENGRGNFPPRFSGLQFPNYSSELNVNALELDDSALYLCASSGNSFLTEAFFGQGTRLTVV.

V and J are TRBV19 and TRBJ2-5; D is undetermined. Germline values: CDR1 LNHDA, CDR2 SQIVND (reference sequence). The V end was cut by 6 bases, the J end by 5 bases, with 13 bases between. There are 13 residues in the CDR3. The CDR3 region has the DNA TGTGCCAGTAGCTCCGGCTGGCAGGAGACCCAGTACTTC. As protein: CASSSGWQETQYF.

The chain combines TRBV9 with TRBJ1-2; TRBD1 agrees at 8 bases. Losses at the gene ends were 3 bases for V and 5 bases for J; bases not matched to a gene: 9. The CDR3 is 15 residues long. Looked up from germline, CDR1 is SGDLS and CDR2 is YYNGEE. As DNA, the CDR3 is TGTGCCAGCAGCGCAATGACAGGGGAATCTTATGGCTACACCTTC. As protein: CASSAMTGESYGYTF.

This chain uses TRBV5-4 with TRBJ2-7; D may be TRBD1 (6 bases). CDR3 size: 12 residues. V shed 4 bases and J shed 5 bases, with 10 bases lying between them. Germline loops: CDR1 SGHNT, CDR2 YYREEE (reference sequence). The CDR3 sequence: CASSRTVDEQYF. CDR3 in DNA: TGTGCCAGCAGCAGGACAGTTGACGAGCAGTACTTC.

This clone was picked up a small number of times. This sequence joins TRBV5-1 and TRBJ1-1; unclear D gene. Germline V CDR1 and CDR2: SGHRS, YFSETQ. V lost 5 bases, J lost 2 bases, and 7 bases lay in between. There are 12 residues in the CDR3. The CDR3 DNA reads TGCGCCAGCAGGCTCTCAAACACTGAAGCTTTCTTT. This gives the protein CASRLSNTEAFF.

V and J are TRBV5-6 and TRBJ1-2, with TRBD1 matching over 9 bases. Per the germline V gene, CDR1 is SGHDT and CDR2 is YYEEEE. The CDR3 has 17 residues. Losses at the gene ends were 2 bases for V and 1 base for J; bases not matched to a gene: 9. CDR3 coding DNA: TGTGCCAGCAGCTTTACAGGGGGCGGATTGAATAACTATGGCTACACCTTC. It encodes CASSFTGGGLNNYGYTF. Full variable domain (rest looked up from reference TRBV5-6 and TRBJ1-2): DAGVTQSPTHLIKTRGQQVTLRCSPKSGHDTVSWYQQALGQGPQFIFQYYEEEERQRGNFPDRFSGHQFPNYSSELNVNALLLGDSALYLCASSFTGGGLNNYGYTFGSGTRLTVV.

The V gene is TRBV19, the J gene TRBJ2-1; D gene ambiguous. The CDR3 covers 15 residues. Germline V gives CDR1 LNHDA, CDR2 SQIVND (reference sequence). V lost 3 bases to trimming and J lost 4 bases, with 13 bases between them. CDR3: CASSIGAVEYNEQFF. As DNA, the CDR3 is TGTGCCAGTAGTATTGGTGCGGTGGAATACAATGAGCAGTTCTTC.

The chain is built from TRBV5-6 and TRBJ1-2; D not certain. V was clipped by 1 base and J by 4 bases, with 8 bases between them. From germline, CDR1 is SGHDT and CDR2 YYEEEE. This CDR3 is built from 13 residues. The CDR3 loop reads CASSLPGTYGYTF. The CDR3, as DNA: TGTGCCAGCAGCTTGCCAGGTACCTATGGCTACACCTTC.

The CDR3 DNA reads TGCAGCGTTACTATCAGACCCGCAGCTAATGAAAAACTGTTTTTT. It encodes CSVTIRPAANEKLFF. The gene calls are TRBV29-1 and TRBJ1-4; D gene unclear. V was cut by 5 bases and J by 3 bases, with 16 bases left in between. The CDR3 sequence is 15 residues long. Germline CDR1 is SQVTM and CDR2 is ANQGSEA.

The chain combines TRBV5-5 with TRBJ2-1; D gene unclear. Germline-derived CDR1 and CDR2 are SGHKS and YYEKEE (reference sequence). Trimming took off 0 bases at V and 10 bases at J, with 8 bases between the two ends. CDR3 length: 12 amino acids. Here the CDR3 DNA reads TGTGCCAGCAGCTTGGGGCGGCAGGAGCAGTTCTTC. It is translated as CASSLGRQEQFF. Drawing the rest from reference TRBV5-5 and TRBJ2-1, the complete variable domain is DAGVTQSPTHLIKTRGQQVTLRCSPISGHKSVSWYQQVLGQGPQFIFQYYEKEERGRGNFPDRFSARQFPNYSSELNVNALLLGDSALYLCASSLGRQEQFFGPGTRLTVL.

This clone was picked up one time. The chain recombines TRBV2 with TRBJ2-6; possible D gene TRBD2, 5 bases. The CDR3 contains 15 residues. V was clipped by 3 bases and J by 2 bases, with 8 bases between them. Looked up from germline, CDR1 is SNHLY and CDR2 is FYNNEI. Here the CDR3 DNA reads TGTGCCAGCAGTGACCCCGGGGCTGGGGCCAACGTCCTGACTTTC. It specifies CASSDPGAGANVLTF. Full variable domain (remainder filled in from reference TRBV2 and TRBJ2-6): EPEVTQTPSHQVTQMGQEVILRCVPISNHLYFYWYRQILGQKVEFLVSFYNNEISEKSEIFDDQFSVERPDGSNFTLKIRSTKLEDSAMYFCASSDPGAGANVLTFGAGSRLTVL.

The CDR3 DNA reads as TGTGCCAGCAGTCGCGGACGGGAAAGCAATCAGCCCCAGCATTTT. The encoded protein is CASSRGRESNQPQHF. This sequence joins TRBV2 and TRBJ1-5; D is unclear. The V gene lost 5 bases and the J gene lost 1 base, with 12 bases spanning the gap. Germline V lookup: CDR1 SNHLY, CDR2 FYNNEI. There are 15 residues in the CDR3. The variable domain in full, with the rest retrieved from reference TRBV2 and TRBJ1-5, is EPEVTQTPSHQVTQMGQEVILRCVPISNHLYFYWYRQILGQKVEFLVSFYNNEISEKSEIFDDQFSVERPDGSNFTLKIRSTKLEDSAMYFCASSRGRESNQPQHFGDGTRLSIL.

CDR3 coding DNA: TGTGCCAGTAGTATAGAGGACAGGGCAACCTACGAGCAGTACTTC. As protein: CASSIEDRATYEQYF. The chain uses TRBV19 and TRBJ2-7; 8 bases fit TRBD1. V dropped 0 bases and J dropped 2; count of bases not matched to a gene: 3. The CDR3 consists of 15 residues. In germline, CDR1 is LNHDA, CDR2 SQIVND (reference sequence).

V and J are TRBV30 and TRBJ1-5; TRBD1 matches at 7 bases. This CDR3 contains 14 residues. Per germline, CDR1 GTSNPN and CDR2 SVGIG (reference sequence). V lost 4 bases, J lost 1 base, and 4 bases stayed unmatched. CDR3: CAWTPGGSNQPQHF. The CDR3 DNA reads as TGTGCCTGGACCCCAGGGGGGAGCAATCAGCCCCAGCATTTT.

V and J are TRBV3-1 (or the pseudogene TRBV3-2) and TRBJ2-3; TRBD1 matches 8 bases. CDR3 length: 15 amino acids. Germline assignment: CDR1 LGHDT and CDR2 YNNKEL (reference sequence). Trimming removed 4 bases from V and 3 bases from J; junction bases left unmatched: 6. CDR3 nucleotides: TGTGCCAGCAGCCCCGGACAGGGCGGAACAGATACGCAGTATTTT. Protein sequence: CASSPGQGGTDTQYF.

The rearrangement joins TRBV5-1 to TRBJ1-2, with TRBD1 matching 7 bases. Per the germline V gene, CDR1 is SGHRS and CDR2 is YFSETQ. The length of the CDR3 is 13 residues. Trimming removed 5 bases from V and 5 bases from J; junction bases left unmatched: 6. In DNA form, the CDR3 reads TGCGCCAGCAGTCGGACAGGCGATTATGGCTACACCTTC. It specifies CASSRTGDYGYTF. Combining the CDR3 with reference TRBV5-1 and TRBJ1-2 gives the whole variable domain KAGVTQTPRYLIKTRGQQVTLSCSPISGHRSVSWYQQTPGQGLQFLFEYFSETQRNKGNFPGRFSGRQFSNSRSEMNVSTLELGDSALYLCASSRTGDYGYTFGSGTRLTVV.

J is TRBJ1-3 and V is TRBV10-2; no clear D. CDR3 length equals 13 residues. Germline V gene data show CDR1 as WSHSY and CDR2 as SAAADI. V shed 4 bases and J shed 1 base, with 5 bases lying between them. For the CDR3, the DNA is TGCGCCAGCAGTGGAGCATCTGGAAACACCATATATTTT. Amino acid sequence: CASSGASGNTIYF.

J is TRBJ2-2 and V is TRBV5-1; D remains unclear. CDR1 is SGHRS, CDR2 YFSETQ, per germline. This CDR3 region has 16 residues. V dropped 4 bases and J dropped 0 bases, with 13 bases sitting between them. CDR3 nucleotide sequence: TGCGCCAGCAGCGGTAGACCGACATCGAACACCGGGGAGCTGTTTTTT. Protein sequence: CASSGRPTSNTGELFF.